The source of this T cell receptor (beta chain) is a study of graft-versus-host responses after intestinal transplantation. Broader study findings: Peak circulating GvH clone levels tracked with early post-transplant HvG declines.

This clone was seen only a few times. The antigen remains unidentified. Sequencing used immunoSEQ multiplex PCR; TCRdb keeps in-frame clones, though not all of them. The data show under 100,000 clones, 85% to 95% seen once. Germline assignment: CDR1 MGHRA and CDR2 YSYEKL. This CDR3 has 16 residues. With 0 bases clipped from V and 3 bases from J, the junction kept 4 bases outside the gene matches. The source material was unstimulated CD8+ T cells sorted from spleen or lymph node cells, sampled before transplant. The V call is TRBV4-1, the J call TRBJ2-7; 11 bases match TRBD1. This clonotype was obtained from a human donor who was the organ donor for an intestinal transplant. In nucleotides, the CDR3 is TGCGCCAGCAGCCAAGATGGGACAGGGGGGTACTACGAGCAGTACTTC. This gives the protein CASSQDGTGGYYEQYF.